This TCR beta chain was sequenced during a study of shared T cell receptors in the human thymus. Assay used: immunoSEQ multiplex PCR; TCRdb lists only in-frame clones, some missing. The profile shows more than 550,000 clones, around 87% of them singletons. V gave up 2 bases and J gave up 3 bases; unmatched junction bases: 11. The length of the CDR3 is 17 residues. The germline CDR1 and CDR2 sequences are MNHEY and SMNVEV (reference sequence). The sample was also reused in another study, on human thymus T cells. As that study records: The donor group consisted of healthy Finnish infants who were having corrective surgery for congenital heart defects. In corrective heart surgery, resections were taken, and these provided the thymus tissue. Across thymic and blood repertoires, the usage of V and J genes appeared to be biased.

Sequenced material: thymocytes. This chain uses TRBV27 with TRBJ2-3; 7 bases align to TRBD2. The source is a boy under two years old with a congenital heart defect. CDR3 loop: CASSLRRGRERTDTQYF. DNA of the CDR3: TGTGCCAGCAGTTTACGACGCGGGAGAGAGAGGACAGATACGCAGTATTTT.